The following is a TCR beta chain sequence with its context. Only a few counts were recorded for this clonotype. The antigen it binds to is not known. Within one base of it there is no much larger clone, and no base qualities were kept. These reads were obtained on an Illumina MiSeq. TCRdb's own reprocessing of the public reads used fastp at Q25 and MiXCR and kept productive beta chains. CDR3 protein duplicates are merged, each entry listing the most common genes and DNA. Counted in this sample were around 17,000 distinct CDR3 sequences; 22% of them appeared once. About 13% of the sample is in the top ten clones. Unmatched junction bases come to 5, with V trimmed by 7 bases and J by 0 bases. There are 14 amino acids in the CDR3, from cysteine to phenylalanine inclusive. Only the CDR3 DNA stays, 42 bases, in frame from base 1. CDR1 is given as SGHTA and CDR2 as FQGNSA, both from the germline V gene. The sample is drawn from a study of liver allograft versus peripheral blood T cells (dated by TCRdb to the early 2020s). Describing the broader study: The study compared the T cell receptor repertoires present in transplanted livers with the repertoires present in the peripheral blood of liver transplant recipients.

Beyond this particular receptor, the publication reports: T cell receptor repertoires inside liver allografts were reported to be different from the repertoires detected in peripheral blood.

This TCR was recovered from a human patient who had a liver transplant. Some T cells may originate with the graft donor following a transplant. The chain links TRBV7-2 with TRBJ1-1; the central 7 bases match TRBD1. The bases are TGTGCCAGCAAGCAGACAGGGATGAACACTGAAGCTTTCTTT. It translates to CASKQTGMNTEAFF.